This TCR beta chain was captured in a study of T cells in Graves' hyperthyroidism and ophthalmopathy. Whole-study context: Sampling of peripheral blood happened at initial diagnosis, prior to any treatment. Study conclusions and caveats: Appearing also in blood were most of the thyroid clonotypes expanded above 0.001.

The study defined stable Graves' hyperthyroidism as no ophthalmopathy progression within 18 months. Exclusions: uncontrolled infection, other autoimmune disease, pregnancy, lactation. Amplification targeted TCR beta CDR3 regions from RNA transcripts. The TCR CDR3 was amplified in a first-round RT-PCR using the HTBI primer set. TCRdb reprocessed the multiplex PCR reads via MiXCR and lists one record per CDR3 protein. The sample holds some 460,000 distinct CDR3 sequences, roughly 14% seen once. Notes on this clonotype: Its antigen is not known.

The specimen sequenced was blood. The clonotype originates from a woman younger than 30 with Graves' hyperthyroidism.

CDR3 loop: CASSRDLAGGRETQYF. The CDR3 DNA follows: TGTGCCAGCAGCCGAGATCTAGCGGGAGGGCGGGAGACCCAGTACTTC. V is TRBV7-2 and J is TRBJ2-5, with TRBD2 matching over 12 bases. Trimming took 5 bases from V and 5 from J; bases not matched to a gene: 9. CDR3 length: 16 amino acids. Germline V lookup: CDR1 SGHTA, CDR2 FQGNSA. Filled out from reference TRBV7-2 and TRBJ2-5, the complete variable domain reads GAGVSQSPSNKVTEKGKDVELRCDPISGHTALYWYRQSLGQGLEFLIYFQGNSAPDKSGLPSDRFSAERTGGSVSTLTIQRTQQEDSAVYLCASSRDLAGGRETQYFGPGTRLLVL.